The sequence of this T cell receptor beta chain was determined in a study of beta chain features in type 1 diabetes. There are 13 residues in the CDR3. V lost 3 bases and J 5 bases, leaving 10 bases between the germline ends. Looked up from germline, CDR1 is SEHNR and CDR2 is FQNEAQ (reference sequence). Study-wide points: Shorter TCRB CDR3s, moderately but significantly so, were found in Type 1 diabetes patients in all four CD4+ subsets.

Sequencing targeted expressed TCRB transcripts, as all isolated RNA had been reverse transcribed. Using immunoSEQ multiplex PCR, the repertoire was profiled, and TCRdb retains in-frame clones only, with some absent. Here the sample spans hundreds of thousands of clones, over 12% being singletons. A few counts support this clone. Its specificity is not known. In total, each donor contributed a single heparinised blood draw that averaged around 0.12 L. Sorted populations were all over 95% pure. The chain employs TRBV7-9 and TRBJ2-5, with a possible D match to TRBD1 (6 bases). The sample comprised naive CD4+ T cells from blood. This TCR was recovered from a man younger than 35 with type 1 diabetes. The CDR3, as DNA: TGTGCCAGCAGCTTTTCAGGGGCCGAGACCCAGTACTTC. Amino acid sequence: CASSFSGAETQYF.